This T cell receptor beta chain was identified in a study of control samples from healthy donors and cancer patients. CDR1 is SGDLS, CDR2 YYNGEE, per germline. The V gene end was trimmed by 3 bases and the J gene end by 2 bases; junction bases not matched to a gene: 7. This CDR3 region has 15 residues. About this clone itself: This same CDR3 is encoded by further DNA sequences in the sample.

Sequencing was performed with immunoSEQ multiplex PCR; in TCRdb, only in-frame clones are kept and a portion is missing. This table has approximately 170,000 clones, roughly nine tenths appearing once. Sequenced sample: blood. The clonotype was recovered from a man aged 30 to 45 in good health. The chain is built from TRBV9 and TRBJ2-7; 8 bases are a match to TRBD2. CDR3 nucleotides: TGTGCCAGCAGCGCCGGACTAGCACCAACCTACGAGCAGTACTTC. Protein: CASSAGLAPTYEQYF. The full variable domain, its missing parts supplied by reference TRBV9 and TRBJ2-7, is DSGVTQTPKHLITATGQRVTLRCSPRSGDLSVYWYQQSLDQGLQFLIQYYNGEERAKGNILERFSAQQFPDLHSELNLSSLELGDSALYFCASSAGLAPTYEQYFGPGTRLTVT.